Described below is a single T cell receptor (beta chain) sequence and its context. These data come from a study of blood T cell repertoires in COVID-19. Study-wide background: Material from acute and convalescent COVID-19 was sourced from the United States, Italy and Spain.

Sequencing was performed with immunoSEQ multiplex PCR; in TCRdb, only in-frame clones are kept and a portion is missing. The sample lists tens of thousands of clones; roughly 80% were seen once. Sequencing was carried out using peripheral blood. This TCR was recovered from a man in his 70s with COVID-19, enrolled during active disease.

Here the CDR3 reads CASSLGGPTTAETYTF. CDR3 sequence (DNA): TGTGCCAGCAGCTTAGGGGGGCCGACGACAGCCGAGACCTACACCTTC. J is TRBJ1-2 and V is TRBV13, with a tentative D call TRBD1 (5 bases). Germline V CDR1 and CDR2: PRHDT, FYEKMQ (reference sequence). This CDR3 region has 16 residues. V lost 0 bases to trimming and J lost 10 bases, with 21 bases between them.